The 21 T cell receptor beta chains reported below all come from one sample, sequenced in a study of blood T cells in healthy people across ages. For the second PCR, which ran for about 7 to 11 cycles, a sample-barcoded 5' primer and a J-beta primer mix were used. Each CDR3 protein gets one entry after TCRdb re-called the 5' RACE reads with MiXCR. Of 1.5 million to 2 million distinct CDR3 sequences in the sample, about 35% were seen once. Sequencing was done on a sample of blood. Receptors originate from a woman younger than 45 in good health.

This clonotype occurred many times. V is TRBV6-5 and J is TRBJ1-6; no definite D call. CDR3 length: 13 residues. Trimming removed 5 bases from V and 10 bases from J, with 12 bases in between. The germline CDR1 and CDR2 sequences are MNHEY and SVGAGI. The CDR3 loop is CASSVARWSPLHF. The CDR3 DNA follows: TGTGCCAGCAGTGTCGCCAGGTGGTCACCCCTCCACTTT.

This clonotype was observed a handful of times. The rearrangement uses TRBV5-1 and TRBJ2-5; 7 nucleotides agree with TRBD2. CDR3 length: 16 amino acids. Germline V gives CDR1 SGHRS, CDR2 YFSETQ. V dropped 2 bases and J dropped 11; count of bases not matched to a gene: 18. CDR3 nucleotides: TGCGCCAGCAGCTTCAGCACTGGGGAGGGCCATTGGGAGCAGTACTTC. Amino acids: CASSFSTGEGHWEQYF.

This clonotype appeared a few times. The CDR3 loop is CASSLRGQAATEAFF. In nucleotides, the CDR3 is TGTGCCAGTAGTCTCAGGGGACAGGCGGCAACTGAAGCTTTCTTT. This sequence joins TRBV19 and TRBJ1-1; 8 nucleotides match TRBD1. CDR1 is LNHDA and CDR2 is SQIVND in the germline V gene (reference sequence). V trimming: 5 bases; J trimming: 5 bases; junction bases outside the gene matches: 10. The CDR3 runs to 15 residues.

As regards this clonotype: A read error may produce the germline difference seen at one junction end. This chain links TRBV7-2 with TRBJ2-1; D not certain. CDR1 SGHTA and CDR2 FQGNSA come from the germline V gene. The CDR3 totals 15 residues. CDR3 sequence: CASSLAILSYDEQFF. The CDR3 nucleotides read TGTGCCAGCAGCTTAGCGATCCTCTCCTACGATGAGCAGTTCTTC.

Here the CDR3 reads CASRPIAAGGETQYF. For the CDR3, the DNA is TGTGCCAGCAGACCCATAGCGGCGGGGGGGGAGACCCAGTACTTC. This chain connects TRBV6-2 or TRBV6-3 to TRBJ2-5; 9 bases align to TRBD2. V lost 6 bases to trimming and J lost 5 bases; unmatched junction nucleotides: 10. Germline-derived CDR1 and CDR2 are MNHEY and SVGEGT. The CDR3 sequence is 15 residues long.

This rearrangement joins TRBV3-1 to TRBJ2-1; D is possibly TRBD2 (6 bases). CDR3 length: 14 amino acids. Germline CDR1 LGHDT, CDR2 YNNKEL (reference sequence). Deletions cut 3 bases from V and 9 bases from J, with 15 bases between. The CDR3 protein is CASSHGREGFEQFF. The CDR3 nucleotides are TGTGCCAGCAGCCATGGGCGGGAAGGGTTTGAGCAGTTCTTC.

The chain uses TRBV3-1 and TRBJ2-3, with 9 positions matching TRBD2. The germline V gene has CDR1 LGHDT and CDR2 YNNKEL (reference sequence). The length of the CDR3 is 16 residues. Germline trimming cut 4 bases from V and 2 bases from J; bases unmatched to any gene: 7. Written as DNA, the CDR3 is TGTGCCAGCAGCCCGCAGGTAGCGGGGGCCACAGATACGCAGTATTTT. Protein product: CASSPQVAGATDTQYF.

This chain connects TRBV9 to TRBJ2-5; 8 positions agree with TRBD2. The CDR3 contains 15 residues. The V segment lost 3 bases and the J segment 5 bases; nucleotides outside the gene matches: 9. Germline CDR1 and CDR2: SGDLS and YYNGEE. The CDR3: CASSAGTSSTETQYF. The CDR3 bases are TGTGCCAGCAGCGCCGGGACTAGTTCGACGGAGACCCAGTACTTC.

The table lists this clonotype with a few counts. This rearrangement joins TRBV21-1 to TRBJ1-6; the table's D call, TRBD1, was not checked against the DNA. TRBV21-1 is deemed a pseudogene. This CDR3 is 15 amino acids long. As DNA, the CDR3 is TGTGCCAGCAGCAAAGTGCGCCAGGGTGAAGAATCCCTCCACTTT. Encoded protein: CASSKVRQGEESLHF.

This clonotype has only a few counts. The chain couples TRBV4-1 to TRBJ2-1; TRBD1 is a possible D gene (6 bases). CDR1 MGHRA and CDR2 YSYEKL come from the germline V gene. The CDR3 totals 16 residues. The V and J ends lost 2 bases and 0 bases respectively, with 11 bases between them. The DNA of the CDR3 is TGCGCCAGCAGCCAATCGGAGGACAGCTCCTACAATGAGCAGTTCTTC. Translation: CASSQSEDSSYNEQFF.

In regard to this clonotype: A much larger clone lies one base from this, so it may be a read error. The V gene is TRBV6-2 or TRBV6-3, the J gene TRBJ2-5, with 13 bases identical to TRBD2. This CDR3 has 15 amino acids. V gave up 6 bases and J gave up 4 bases; unmatched junction bases: 5. CDR1 and CDR2 (germline): MNHEY, SVGEGT. The CDR3 region is CASRTSGGARETQYF. In nucleotides, the CDR3 is TGTGCCAGCAGAACTAGCGGGGGGGCCAGAGAGACCCAGTACTTC.

The V call is TRBV6-4, the J call TRBJ2-1; perhaps D is TRBD1 or TRBD2 (5 bases each). V was trimmed by 0 bases and J by 9 bases, leaving 18 bases between them. CDR1 and CDR2 (germline): MRHNA, SNTAGT. There are 16 residues in the CDR3. CDR3 in DNA: TGTGCCAGCAGTGACTCTTGGGGGAAGGGGATAGGTGAGCAGTTCTTC. It codes for CASSDSWGKGIGEQFF.

This chain links TRBV6-2 or TRBV6-3 with TRBJ1-1; D remains ambiguous. The length of the CDR3 is 14 residues. Trimming left V 7 bases short and J 0 bases short, with 12 bases between. Germline V gives CDR1 MNHEY, CDR2 SVGEGT. CDR3 in amino acids: CASKVPSMNTEAFF. The CDR3 coding sequence is TGTGCCAGCAAGGTGCCCAGCATGAACACTGAAGCTTTCTTT.

The CDR3 here is CASSEALLAFTQYF. CDR3 nucleotide sequence: TGTGCCAGCAGTGAAGCGCTTCTGGCTTTTACGCAGTATTTT. The genes are TRBV2 and TRBJ2-3; D not resolved. The CDR3 contains 14 residues. Trimming stripped 0 bases from V and 8 bases from J, with 12 bases between. The V gene's germline CDR1 is SNHLY and CDR2 FYNNEI. Complete variable domain (other parts from reference TRBV2 and TRBJ2-3): EPEVTQTPSHQVTQMGQEVILRCVPISNHLYFYWYRQILGQKVEFLVSFYNNEISEKSEIFDDQFSVERPDGSNFTLKIRSTKLEDSAMYFCASSEALLAFTQYFGPGTRLTVL.

The sample holds a few counts of this clonotype. The gene calls are TRBV12-3 or TRBV12-4 and TRBJ2-7; tentatively, D is TRBD2 (5 bases). There are 14 residues in the CDR3. Trimming left V 6 bases short and J 6 bases short, with 18 bases between. The CDR3 is CASSRTDGGGEQYF. DNA of the CDR3: TGTGCCAGCAGCCGCACCGACGGAGGCGGCGAGCAGTACTTC.

This chain links TRBV25-1 with TRBJ1-2; D is possibly TRBD1 (6 bases). The CDR3 has 15 residues. Germline values: CDR1 MGHDK, CDR2 SYGVNS. Trimming stripped 3 bases from V and 6 bases from J, with 17 bases between. The CDR3 coding sequence is TGTGCCAGCAGTGAGGGGGGGCCCAGGGTGGATGGCTACACCTTC. This translates into CASSEGGPRVDGYTF.

Remarks on this clonotype: The junction differs from germline at one of its ends, possibly a read error. The chain combines TRBV7-9 with TRBJ2-7; D is undetermined. From germline, CDR1 is SEHNR and CDR2 FQNEAQ (reference sequence). There are 12 residues in the CDR3. In DNA form, the CDR3 reads TGTGCCTGCAGCTTAGACAACTACGAGCAGTACTTC. Translated: CACSLDNYEQYF.

The rearrangement uses TRBV15 and TRBJ1-6; D ambiguous. From germline, CDR1 is LNHNV and CDR2 YYDKDF (reference sequence). The CDR3 sequence is 14 residues long. V was pared by 5 bases and J by 6 bases, with 11 bases between. The CDR3 bases are TGTGCCACCAGCGAAAAACGATCTAATTCACCCCTCCACTTT. Protein: CATSEKRSNSPLHF. Complete variable domain (other parts from reference TRBV15 and TRBJ1-6): DAMVIQNPRYQVTQFGKPVTLSCSQTLNHNVMYWYQQKSSQAPKLLFHYYDKDFNNEADTPDNFQSRRPNTSFCFLDIRSPGLGDTAMYLCATSEKRSNSPLHFGNGTRLTVT.

This clonotype came up many times. The chain couples TRBV18 to TRBJ2-5; the match to TRBD1 covers 9 bases. Germline V gene data show CDR1 as KGHSH and CDR2 as LQKENI. Trimming took 0 bases from V and 4 from J; bases not matched to a gene: 0. The CDR3 extends over 14 amino acids. DNA for the CDR3: TGTGCCAGCTCACCACCGGGACAGGGAGAGACCCAGTACTTC. It yields the protein CASSPPGQGETQYF.

This clonotype was seen a handful of times. This rearrangement joins TRBV30 to TRBJ1-2; the D is unclear. Germline V lookup: CDR1 GTSNPN, CDR2 SVGIG (reference sequence). The CDR3 is 13 amino acids. Trimming stripped 5 bases from V and 7 bases from J, with 17 bases between. CDR3: CAWLLRGSFGYTF. The CDR3, as DNA: TGTGCCTGGCTTTTGCGGGGATCCTTTGGCTACACCTTC.

V usage is TRBV9 and J usage is TRBJ1-2; a possible D gene is TRBD1 (5 bases). This CDR3 is 13 amino acids long. Germline V gene lookup returns CDR1 SGDLS and CDR2 YYNGEE. Trimming shortened V by 3 bases and J by 4 bases, and 10 bases separated the two germline ends. CDR3 region: CASSAWDRYGYTF. Here the CDR3 DNA reads TGTGCCAGCAGCGCATGGGACCGCTATGGCTACACCTTC.